These 9 T cell receptor beta chains originate from one sample sequenced in a study of cytomegalovirus exposure and HLA in healthy donors. Amplification used 60 Vbeta primers and 13 Jbeta primers. The method was immunoSEQ multiplex PCR; TCRdb's version includes in-frame clones alone and lacks a portion of them. The table has roughly 300,000 clones, more than 80% seen once. Sequencing was performed on PBMCs. Source of these receptors: a middle-aged man in good health and CMV-seropositive.

The rearrangement links TRBV18 to TRBJ1-5; D possibly corresponds to TRBD1 (5 bases). CDR3 length: 14 amino acids. Germline CDR1 KGHSH, CDR2 LQKENI. V gave up 0 bases and J gave up 8 bases, with 11 bases separating them. The CDR3 loop is CASSPPGGGEPQHF. CDR3 coding DNA: TGTGCCAGCTCACCACCCGGGGGGGGTGAGCCCCAGCATTTT.

V usage is TRBV9 and J usage is TRBJ2-5; TRBD2 is a possible D gene (5 bases). In germline, CDR1 is SGDLS, CDR2 YYNGEE. V was pared by 4 bases and J by 5 bases, with 12 bases between. This CDR3 spans 13 amino acids. For the CDR3, the DNA is TGTGCCAGCAGCACCCGGGGAGAGGAGACCCAGTACTTC. Amino acid sequence: CASSTRGEETQYF. The full variable domain, its missing parts supplied by reference TRBV9 and TRBJ2-5, is DSGVTQTPKHLITATGQRVTLRCSPRSGDLSVYWYQQSLDQGLQFLIQYYNGEERAKGNILERFSAQQFPDLHSELNLSSLELGDSALYFCASSTRGEETQYFGPGTRLLVL.

The CDR3 loop is CASSPRVMNTEAFF. The CDR3 nucleotides read TGTGCCAGCTCACCCCGGGTGATGAACACTGAAGCTTTCTTT. The chain couples TRBV18 to TRBJ1-1, with D unresolved. Germline CDR1 and CDR2: KGHSH and LQKENI. The CDR3 contains 14 residues. V was trimmed by 3 bases and J by 0 bases, leaving 8 bases between them.

This clone has just one count. The J gene is TRBJ2-1, the V gene TRBV2, with 7 bases that match TRBD2. V shed 3 bases and J 7 bases; nucleotides not matched to a gene: 12. This CDR3 comprises 16 residues. Germline-derived CDR1 and CDR2 are SNHLY and FYNNEI. Here the CDR3 reads CASSDQEAGDLNEQFF. The CDR3 DNA sequence: TGTGCCAGCAGTGACCAGGAGGCGGGAGATCTTAATGAGCAGTTCTTC.

This clone came up a few times. V usage is TRBV6-5 and J usage is TRBJ1-5; 9 bases align to TRBD1. V gave up 2 bases and J gave up 0 bases; unmatched junction bases: 2. This CDR3 has 16 amino acids. The germline V gene has CDR1 MNHEY and CDR2 SVGAGI. CDR3 sequence: CASSYTGQGSNQPQHF. DNA of the CDR3: TGTGCCAGCAGTTACACGGGACAGGGTAGCAATCAGCCCCAGCATTTT.

The rearrangement joins TRBV4-3 to TRBJ2-1; no definite D call. The germline gives CDR1 LGHNA, CDR2 YSLEER. The V and J ends lost 4 bases and 4 bases respectively, with 20 bases between them. The CDR3 loop spans 17 amino acids. The DNA of the CDR3 is TGCGCCAGCAGCCTGGAACCCCCCGGAGCCACTTACAATGAGCAGTTCTTC. It yields the protein CASSLEPPGATYNEQFF.

J is TRBJ2-3 and V is TRBV28; TRBD2 matches 10 bases. The V gene's germline CDR1 is MDHEN and CDR2 SYDVKM. J lost 0 bases, V lost 4 bases, and 7 bases had no gene match. The CDR3 spans 17 residues. The CDR3 DNA follows: TGTGCCAGCAGTTCACGTACTAGCGGGGCTAGCACAGATACGCAGTATTTT. This gives the protein CASSSRTSGASTDTQYF.

The rearrangement links TRBV7-9 to TRBJ1-1; D is ambiguous. Deletions cut 6 bases from V and 3 bases from J, with 20 bases between. The CDR3 has 16 amino acids. The V gene's germline CDR1 is SEHNR and CDR2 FQNEAQ (reference sequence). Here the CDR3 DNA reads TGTGCCAGCAGAGAAACGCCCCGGGATCGTGACACTGAAGCTTTCTTT. Its translation is CASRETPRDRDTEAFF.

With respect to this clone: The sample has other DNA sequences that encode this CDR3 too. This chain links TRBV9 with TRBJ2-7; tentative D call: TRBD2 (5 bases). The CDR3 contains 14 residues. V gave up 0 bases and J gave up 0 bases, with 7 bases separating them. Germline loops: CDR1 SGDLS, CDR2 YYNGEE. The CDR3 here is CASSVVGSSYEQYF. The CDR3 DNA reads as TGTGCCAGCAGCGTAGTAGGGAGCTCCTACGAGCAGTACTTC.